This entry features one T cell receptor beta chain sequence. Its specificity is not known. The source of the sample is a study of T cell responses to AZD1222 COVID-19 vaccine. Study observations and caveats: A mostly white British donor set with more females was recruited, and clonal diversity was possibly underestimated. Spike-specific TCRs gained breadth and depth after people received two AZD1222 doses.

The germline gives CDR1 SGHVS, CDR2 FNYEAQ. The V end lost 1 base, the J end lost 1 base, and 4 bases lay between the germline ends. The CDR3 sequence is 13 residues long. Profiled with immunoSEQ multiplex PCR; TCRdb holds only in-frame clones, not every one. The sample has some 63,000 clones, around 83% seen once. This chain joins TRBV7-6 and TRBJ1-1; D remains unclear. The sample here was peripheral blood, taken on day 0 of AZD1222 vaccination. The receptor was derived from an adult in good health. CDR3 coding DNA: TGTGCCAGCAGCTTAGACAGGAACACTGAAGCTTTCTTT. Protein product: CASSLDRNTEAFF.